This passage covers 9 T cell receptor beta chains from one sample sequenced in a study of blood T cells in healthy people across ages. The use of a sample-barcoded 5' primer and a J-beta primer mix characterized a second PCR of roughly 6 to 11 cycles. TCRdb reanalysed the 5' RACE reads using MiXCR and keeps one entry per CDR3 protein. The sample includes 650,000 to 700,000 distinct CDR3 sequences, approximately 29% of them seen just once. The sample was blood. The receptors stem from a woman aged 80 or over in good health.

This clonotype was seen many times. The CDR3 loop is CASSLARDSIQFF. The CDR3 DNA reads TGTGCCAGCAGCTTAGCGAGAGATTCTATACAGTTCTTC. The V gene is TRBV7-9, the J gene TRBJ2-1; D ambiguous. The CDR3 has 13 amino acids. Germline CDR1 reads SEHNR; CDR2 reads FQNEAQ (reference sequence). V shed 0 bases and J shed 13 bases, with 13 bases lying between them.

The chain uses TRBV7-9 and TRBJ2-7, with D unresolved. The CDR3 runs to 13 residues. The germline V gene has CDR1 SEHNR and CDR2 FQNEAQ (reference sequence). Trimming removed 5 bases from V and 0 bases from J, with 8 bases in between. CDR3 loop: CASSPKDSYEQYF. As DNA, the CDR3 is TGTGCCAGCAGCCCAAAGGACTCCTACGAGCAGTACTTC.

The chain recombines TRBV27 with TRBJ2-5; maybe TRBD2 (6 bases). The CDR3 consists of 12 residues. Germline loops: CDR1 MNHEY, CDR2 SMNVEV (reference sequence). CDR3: CSAGRVGNEQYF. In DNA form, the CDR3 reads TGTTCCGCGGGGCGGGTTGGCAATGAGCAGTACTTC.

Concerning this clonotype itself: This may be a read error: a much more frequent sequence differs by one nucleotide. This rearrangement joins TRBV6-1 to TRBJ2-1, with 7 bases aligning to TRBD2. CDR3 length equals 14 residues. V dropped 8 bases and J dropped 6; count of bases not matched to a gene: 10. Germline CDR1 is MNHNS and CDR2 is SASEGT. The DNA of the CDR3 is TGTGCCAGCGCGACCGGCGGGGGAGGCAATGAGCAGTTCTTC. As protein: CASATGGGGNEQFF.

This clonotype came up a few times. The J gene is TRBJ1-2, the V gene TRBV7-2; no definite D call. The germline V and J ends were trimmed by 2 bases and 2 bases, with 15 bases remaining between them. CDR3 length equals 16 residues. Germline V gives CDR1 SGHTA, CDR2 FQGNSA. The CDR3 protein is CASSLLFTTANYGYTF. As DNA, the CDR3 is TGTGCCAGCAGCTTACTATTCACCACGGCCAACTATGGCTACACCTTC.

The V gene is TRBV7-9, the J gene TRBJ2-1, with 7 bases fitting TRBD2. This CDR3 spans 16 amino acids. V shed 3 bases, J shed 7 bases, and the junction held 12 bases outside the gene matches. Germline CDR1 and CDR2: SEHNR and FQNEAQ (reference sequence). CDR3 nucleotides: TGTGCCAGCAGCTTTGCTGCGGCGGGAGTGATGAATGAGCAGTTCTTC. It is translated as CASSFAAAGVMNEQFF.

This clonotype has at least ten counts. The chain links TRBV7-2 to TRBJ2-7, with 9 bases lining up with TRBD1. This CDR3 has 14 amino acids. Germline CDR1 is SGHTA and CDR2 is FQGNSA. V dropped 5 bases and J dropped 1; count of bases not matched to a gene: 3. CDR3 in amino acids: CASSRTGESYEQYF. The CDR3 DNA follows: TGTGCCAGCAGCCGGACAGGGGAATCCTACGAGCAGTACTTC.

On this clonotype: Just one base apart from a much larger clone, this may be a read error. The CDR3 DNA sequence: TGTGCCAGCAGGTTTGACAGGGCCCTAGAGCAGTTCTTC. Encoded protein: CASRFDRALEQFF. The rearrangement uses TRBV27 and TRBJ2-1; 7 nucleotides align to TRBD1. Per the germline V gene, CDR1 is MNHEY and CDR2 is SMNVEV (reference sequence). V lost 6 bases and J lost 10; bases outside the gene matches: 9. The CDR3 spans 13 residues.

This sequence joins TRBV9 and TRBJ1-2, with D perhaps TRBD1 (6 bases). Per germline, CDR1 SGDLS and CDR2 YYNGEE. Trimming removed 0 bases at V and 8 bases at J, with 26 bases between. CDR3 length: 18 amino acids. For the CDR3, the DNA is TGTGCCAGCAGCGTAGCTGGTCCTGGACAGAACCGCGGGGAGGGCTACACCTTC. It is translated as CASSVAGPGQNRGEGYTF.